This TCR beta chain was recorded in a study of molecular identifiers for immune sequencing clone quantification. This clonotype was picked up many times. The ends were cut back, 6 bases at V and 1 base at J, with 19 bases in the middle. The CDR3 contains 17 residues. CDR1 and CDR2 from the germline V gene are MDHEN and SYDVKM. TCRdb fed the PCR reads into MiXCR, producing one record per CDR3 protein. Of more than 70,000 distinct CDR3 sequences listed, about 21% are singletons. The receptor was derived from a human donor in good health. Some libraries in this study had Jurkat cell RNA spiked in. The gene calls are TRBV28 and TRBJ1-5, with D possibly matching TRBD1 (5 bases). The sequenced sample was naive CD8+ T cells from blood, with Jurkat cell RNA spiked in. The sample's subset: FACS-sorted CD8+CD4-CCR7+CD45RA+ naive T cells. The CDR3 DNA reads TGTGCCAGCAGCCTGAACTTGGGACCGACAAGCAATCAGCCCCAGCATTTT. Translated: CASSLNLGPTSNQPQHF.